This TCR beta chain was captured in a study of blood T cell repertoires in COVID-19. Study context: Material from acute and convalescent COVID-19 was sourced from the United States, Italy and Spain. T cells, B-cell-depleted T cells, or PBMCs provided the cDNA or gDNA that served as material.

The V end lost 5 bases, the J end lost 0 bases, and 7 bases lay between the germline ends. This CDR3 spans 13 amino acids. The germline V gene has CDR1 SGHNT and CDR2 YENEEA. Per the original data handling: By means of reference gene primer amplification, nucleated cell counts were estimated. Profiling relied on immunoSEQ multiplex PCR, and the TCRdb table lists in-frame clones only, not all of them. V and J calls plus clone size are reproduced from that table; the DNA served to infer D and trimming. This table has over 250,000 clones, around 79% appearing once. The sequence was obtained from a woman of 80 years or more with acute or convalescent COVID-19. The gene calls are TRBV11-3 and TRBJ1-1; D unresolved. Sequencing was performed on peripheral blood. CDR3 loop: CASSPGMNTEAFF. The CDR3, as DNA: TGTGCCAGCAGCCCGGGAATGAACACTGAAGCTTTCTTT.